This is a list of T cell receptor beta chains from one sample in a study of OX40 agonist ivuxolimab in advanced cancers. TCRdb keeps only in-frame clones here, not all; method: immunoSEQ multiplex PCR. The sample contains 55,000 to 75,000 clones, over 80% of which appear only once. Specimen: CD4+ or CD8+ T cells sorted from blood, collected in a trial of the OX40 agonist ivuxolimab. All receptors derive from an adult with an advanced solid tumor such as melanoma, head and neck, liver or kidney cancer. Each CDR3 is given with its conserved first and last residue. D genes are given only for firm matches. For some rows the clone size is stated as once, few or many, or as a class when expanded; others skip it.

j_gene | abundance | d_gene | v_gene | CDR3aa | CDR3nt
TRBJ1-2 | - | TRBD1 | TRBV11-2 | CASSLGQAIYGYTF | TGTGCCAGCAGCTTGGGACAGGCGATCTATGGCTACACCTTC
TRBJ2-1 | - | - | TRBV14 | CASSQQSGGIGDNEQFF | TGTGCCAGCAGTCAACAGTCCGGAGGTATCGGCGACAATGAGCAGTTCTTC
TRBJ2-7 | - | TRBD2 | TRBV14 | CASSQLAGGSSYEQYF | TGTGCCAGCAGCCAATTAGCGGGAGGAAGCTCCTACGAGCAGTACTTC
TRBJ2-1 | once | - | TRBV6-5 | CASSSGTRHEQFF | TGTGCCAGCAGTTCCGGGACTCGCCATGAGCAGTTCTTC
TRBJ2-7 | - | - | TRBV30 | CAWSTSGSSYEQYF | TGTGCCTGGAGTACCAGCGGAAGCTCCTACGAGCAGTACTTC
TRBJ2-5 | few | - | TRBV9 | CASSVGTMQGGTQYF | TGTGCCAGCAGCGTAGGGACCATGCAGGGAGGGACCCAGTACTTC
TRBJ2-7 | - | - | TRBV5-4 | CASSPFSDEQYF | TGTGCCAGCAGCCCGTTCTCGGACGAGCAGTACTTC
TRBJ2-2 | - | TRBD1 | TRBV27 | CASRRPTGVNTGELFF | TGTGCCAGCAGACGTCCGACAGGGGTGAACACCGGGGAGCTGTTTTTT
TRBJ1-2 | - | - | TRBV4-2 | CASSQVNGYTF | TGTGCCAGCAGCCAAGTTAACGGGTACACCTTC
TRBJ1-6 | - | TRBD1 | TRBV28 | CASSLNLGGRDNSPLHF | TGTGCCAGCAGTTTAAATCTAGGGGGCCGGGATAATTCACCCCTCCACTTT
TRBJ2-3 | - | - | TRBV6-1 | CASSEAGHTDTQYF | TGTGCCAGCAGTGAAGCGGGACATACAGATACGCAGTATTTT
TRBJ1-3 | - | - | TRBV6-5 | CASSYSAGSGNTIYF | TGTGCCAGCAGTTACTCGGCAGGATCTGGAAACACCATATATTTT
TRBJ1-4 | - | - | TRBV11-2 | CASSRGATNEKLFF | TGTGCCAGCAGTCGTGGGGCAACTAATGAAAAACTGTTTTTT
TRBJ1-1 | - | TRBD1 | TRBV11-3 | CASSLAGQGNTEAFF | TGTGCCAGCAGCTTAGCTGGACAGGGGAACACTGAAGCTTTCTTT
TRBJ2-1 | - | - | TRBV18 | CASSPARAEQFF | TGTGCCAGCTCACCAGCCAGGGCCGAGCAGTTCTTC
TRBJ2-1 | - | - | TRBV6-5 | CASSSQGGISYNEQFF | TGTGCCAGCAGTTCTCAAGGCGGGATTTCCTACAATGAGCAGTTCTTC
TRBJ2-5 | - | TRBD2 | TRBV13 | CASSSRMTSGQETQYF | TGTGCCAGCAGTTCCCGAATGACTAGCGGCCAAGAGACCCAGTACTTC
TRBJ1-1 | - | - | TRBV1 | CTSKREQGRFNTEAFF | TGCACCAGCAAGAGGGAACAAGGTCGATTTAACACTGAAGCTTTCTTT
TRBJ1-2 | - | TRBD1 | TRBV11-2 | CASSLQDRGDGYTF | TGTGCCAGCAGCTTACAGGACAGGGGCGATGGCTACACCTTC
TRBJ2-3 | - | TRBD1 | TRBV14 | CASSQAGTGVGGTQYF | TGTGCCAGCAGCCAGGCCGGGACAGGGGTTGGAGGTACGCAGTATTTT